The 16 T cell receptor beta chains listed next were all sequenced from one sample in a study of response to subunit inactivated influenza vaccine. TCRdb reprocessed the RT-PCR reads with MiXCR, giving one entry per CDR3 protein. The table lists 150,000 to 200,000 distinct CDR3 sequences, approximately 12% of them singletons, with about 29% in the top ten. The sample was also reused in another study, on T cells expressing NK-cell markers. That publication notes: Beta-chain TCR cDNA was generated via 5'RACE template switching with UMIs.

The material sequenced was CD8+ T cells sorted from PBMCs, taken 12 days after vaccination. These receptors were taken from a man in his fifties who received an inactivated influenza vaccine.

The chain uses TRBV11-3 and TRBJ2-2; possibly TRBD2 for D (5 bases). Germline assignment: CDR1 SGHNT and CDR2 YENEEA. The CDR3 length is 16 residues. Trimming took 0 bases from V and 3 from J, leaving 11 bases between them. CDR3 sequence (DNA): TGTGCCAGCAGCTTAGAGGCGGGCGAGGACACCGGGGAGCTGTTTTTT. It translates to CASSLEAGEDTGELFF.

In its sample, this clonotype was seen a few times. The chain employs TRBV24-1 and TRBJ1-2; perhaps TRBD1 as D (5 bases). Trimming cost V 5 bases and J 3 bases, with 9 bases left between them. CDR3 length equals 13 residues. Germline CDR1 KGHDR, CDR2 SFDVKD. This CDR3 is CATSAREYYGYTF. CDR3 bases: TGTGCCACCAGTGCCAGGGAGTACTATGGCTACACCTTC.

The rearrangement links TRBV12-3 or TRBV12-4 to TRBJ2-3, with 10 nucleotides matching TRBD1. The CDR3 spans 16 residues. V dropped 4 bases and J dropped 5; count of bases not matched to a gene: 9. CDR3 sequence reads: CASSSPGQGLEDTQYF. The CDR3 coding sequence is TGTGCCAGCAGTTCTCCGGGACAGGGGCTAGAAGATACGCAGTATTTT.

This chain connects TRBV6-5 to TRBJ2-5, with D tentatively TRBD1 (6 bases). CDR3 length: 15 amino acids. Trimming shortened V by 0 bases and J by 7 bases, and 15 bases separated the two germline ends. Looked up from germline, CDR1 is MNHEY and CDR2 is SVGAGI. CDR3 sequence reads: CASSYSAGASGTQYF. CDR3 nucleotides: TGTGCCAGCAGTTACTCCGCAGGGGCCTCCGGGACCCAGTACTTC.

This chain connects TRBV6-5 to TRBJ2-5; 8 nucleotides match TRBD2. The CDR3 spans 14 residues. Germline CDR1 reads MNHEY; CDR2 reads SVGAGI. J was trimmed by 10 bases and V by 0 bases; bases with no gene match: 7. For the CDR3, the DNA is TGTGCCAGCAGTTACTCGATAACTAGCGGAATCCAGTACTTC. Protein: CASSYSITSGIQYF.

Notes on this clonotype: A much larger clone lies a single base off, so this may be a read error. The chain employs TRBV20-1 and TRBJ2-7; 14 bases are shared with TRBD2. The length of the CDR3 is 15 residues. The junction had 5 bases not matched to a gene; V was cut back by 7 bases and J by 0 bases. Germline V lookup: CDR1 DFQATT, CDR2 SNEGSKA (reference sequence). The CDR3 spells CSGGTSGGFSYEQYF. CDR3 nucleotides: TGCAGTGGCGGGACTAGCGGGGGATTCTCCTACGAGCAGTACTTC.

This clonotype was counted only a few times. V usage is TRBV29-1 and J usage is TRBJ2-1; 9 bases fit TRBD1. Germline V gene sequence: CDR1 SQVTM, CDR2 ANQGSEA. V shed 6 bases, J shed 9 bases, and the junction held 9 bases outside the gene matches. This CDR3 region has 13 residues. CDR3 residues: CSVGTGKLGEQFF. CDR3 sequence (DNA): TGCAGCGTCGGGACAGGGAAGTTAGGTGAGCAGTTCTTC.

In this sample, this clonotype turned up a few times. This chain uses TRBV13 with TRBJ2-1; 7 positions match TRBD1. The V and J ends lost 5 bases and 6 bases, in that order; junction bases with no gene match: 10. The CDR3 contains 15 residues. Germline CDR1 PRHDT, CDR2 FYEKMQ (reference sequence). CDR3 nucleotides: TGTGCCAGCAGCGAAACCCCGGGACAGACCAATGAGCAGTTCTTC. Translating gives CASSETPGQTNEQFF.

This chain uses TRBV9 with TRBJ1-5, with a weak D call TRBD1 (6 bases). The germline gives CDR1 SGDLS, CDR2 YYNGEE. V lost 0 bases, J lost 6 bases, and 10 bases lay in between. This CDR3 spans 14 amino acids. DNA for the CDR3: TGTGCCAGCAGCGTAGGGTCAGGGGTTCAGCCCCAGCATTTT. This codes for CASSVGSGVQPQHF.

This clonotype was recorded many times. This chain connects TRBV4-2 to TRBJ2-1; 10 bases fit TRBD2. The CDR3 totals 18 residues. The trim removed 3 bases at V and 2 bases at J, leaving 10 bases unmatched. Looked up from germline, CDR1 is LGHNA and CDR2 is YNFKEQ. CDR3 sequence: CASSHPAGGLRTYNEQFF. CDR3 coding DNA: TGTGCCAGCAGCCATCCAGCGGGGGGGCTGAGGACCTACAATGAGCAGTTCTTC.

This chain connects TRBV4-2 to TRBJ2-1; TRBD2 agrees at 8 bases. Germline CDR1 is LGHNA and CDR2 is YNFKEQ. The J segment lost 4 bases and the V segment lost 0 bases, leaving 5 bases of the junction unmatched. The CDR3 runs to 16 residues. CDR3 region: CASSQDGTSGYNEQFF. The CDR3, as DNA: TGTGCCAGCAGCCAAGATGGCACTAGCGGATACAATGAGCAGTTCTTC.

This sequence joins TRBV4-1 and TRBJ1-1; 12 bases are a match to TRBD1. The CDR3 sequence is 15 residues long. V lost 3 bases, J lost 5 bases, and 4 bases stayed unmatched. Germline V gene lookup returns CDR1 MGHRA and CDR2 YSYEKL. The CDR3 reads CASSQGQGAPTEAFF. DNA for the CDR3: TGCGCCAGCAGCCAGGGACAGGGGGCGCCGACTGAAGCTTTCTTT.

The chain uses TRBV5-6 and TRBJ2-1; TRBD2 matches at 9 bases. This CDR3 contains 15 residues. Germline assignment: CDR1 SGHDT and CDR2 YYEEEE. With V trimmed by 4 bases and J by 8 bases, 10 bases remained unmatched. In nucleotides, the CDR3 is TGTGCCAGCAGCGGGGGAGTAGCGGGAGTGGATGAGCAGTTCTTC. Encoded protein: CASSGGVAGVDEQFF. Variable domain in full (rest from reference TRBV5-6 and TRBJ2-1): DAGVTQSPTHLIKTRGQQVTLRCSPKSGHDTVSWYQQALGQGPQFIFQYYEEEERQRGNFPDRFSGHQFPNYSSELNVNALLLGDSALYLCASSGGVAGVDEQFFGPGTRLTVL.

The chain joins TRBV20-1 to TRBJ2-7, with unresolved D. V lost 3 bases and J 1 base, leaving 10 bases between the germline ends. The CDR3 length is 13 residues. The germline V gene has CDR1 DFQATT and CDR2 SNEGSKA (reference sequence). In nucleotides, the CDR3 is TGCAGTGCTAGGGGCCCGGATTCCTACGAGCAGTACTTC. Its protein product is CSARGPDSYEQYF.

The chain carries TRBV4-1 and TRBJ2-5; D might be TRBD2 (6 bases). V was shortened by 5 bases and J by 5 bases, with 18 bases between the two germline ends. The germline CDR1 and CDR2 sequences are MGHRA and YSYEKL. The CDR3 extends over 15 amino acids. The CDR3 bases are TGCGCCAGCAGCTTAAGCGAGGGGAGGAAGGAGACCCAGTACTTC. Amino acids: CASSLSEGRKETQYF.

Only a few counts were recorded for this clonotype. This chain uses TRBV10-3 with TRBJ2-1, with D tentatively TRBD1 or TRBD2 (5 bases each). This CDR3 region has 18 residues. Trimming cost V 2 bases and J 6 bases, with 23 bases left between them. In germline, CDR1 is ENHRY, CDR2 SYGVKD. CDR3 in DNA: TGTGCCATCAGTGAGCCGAACCCCGGGACGCTAGCCCCCAATGAGCAGTTCTTC. Protein product: CAISEPNPGTLAPNEQFF.